The 7 T cell receptor beta chains reported below all come from one sample, sequenced in a study of shared clonotypes between healthy human individuals. Clones were sequenced by immunoSEQ multiplex PCR, and TCRdb holds only the in-frame ones, with some missing. Found here are roughly 2.5 million clones, around 90% of them singletons; the top ten hold around 0.14%. What was sequenced was naive CD4+ T cells sorted from blood. Documented subset: CD45RA+ positively selected. The origin of the receptors is a man aged 18-30 years in good health.

The chain employs TRBV5-1 and TRBJ2-3, with D possibly being TRBD1 (6 bases). Germline V gene data show CDR1 as SGHRS and CDR2 as YFSETQ. The V end lost 3 bases, the J end lost 0 bases, and 14 bases lay between the germline ends. This CDR3 spans 16 amino acids. The CDR3 reads CASSSLGAASTDTQYF. The CDR3 nucleotides are TGCGCCAGCAGCTCCTTGGGGGCGGCTAGCACAGATACGCAGTATTTT.

The gene calls are TRBV7-8 and TRBJ1-5; D gene ambiguous. CDR1 SGHVS and CDR2 FQNEAQ come from the germline V gene. The CDR3 extends over 15 amino acids. Trimming removed 1 base at V and 0 bases at J, with 7 bases between. The CDR3 loop is CASSLVDGSNQPQHF. The CDR3, as DNA: TGTGCCAGCAGCTTAGTAGACGGTAGCAATCAGCCCCAGCATTTT.

The chain couples TRBV18 to TRBJ1-1, with 8 bases aligning to TRBD1. V was pared by 5 bases and J by 7 bases, with 9 bases of the junction left unmatched. CDR1 is KGHSH, CDR2 LQKENI, per germline. This CDR3 comprises 14 residues. CDR3 nucleotides: TGTGCCAGCTCAGCGGACAGGGCTTTTGGTGAAGCTTTCTTT. It codes for CASSADRAFGEAFF.

The genes are TRBV5-1 and TRBJ2-1; TRBD1 agrees at 7 bases. This CDR3 has 14 amino acids. Trimming took 6 bases from V and 6 from J; bases not matched to a gene: 9. CDR1 and CDR2 (germline): SGHRS, YFSETQ. CDR3 in DNA: TGCGCCAGCACCTCGTTAGGGGGCGGCAATGAGCAGTTCTTC. It yields the protein CASTSLGGGNEQFF. Based on the CDR3 plus reference TRBV5-1 and TRBJ2-1, the full variable domain is KAGVTQTPRYLIKTRGQQVTLSCSPISGHRSVSWYQQTPGQGLQFLFEYFSETQRNKGNFPGRFSGRQFSNSRSEMNVSTLELGDSALYLCASTSLGGGNEQFFGPGTRLTVL.

In this sample, this clone turned up a few times. Other nucleotide sequences in the sample specify the same CDR3. V gene TRBV19 combines with J gene TRBJ1-5; D gene unclear. Trimming took 3 bases from V and 0 from J, leaving 9 bases between them. CDR1 and CDR2 (germline): LNHDA, SQIVND (reference sequence). The length of the CDR3 is 15 residues. DNA for the CDR3: TGTGCCAGTAGTATCGAGGGTTATAGCAATCAGCCCCAGCATTTT. This sequence encodes CASSIEGYSNQPQHF. The full variable domain, completed using reference TRBV19 and TRBJ1-5, is DGGITQSPKYLFRKEGQNVTLSCEQNLNHDAMYWYRQDPGQGLRLIYYSQIVNDFQKGDIAEGYSVSREKKESFPLTVTSAQKNPTAFYLCASSIEGYSNQPQHFGDGTRLSIL.

Only one count was recorded for this clone. The genes are TRBV6-1 and TRBJ2-7, with D maybe TRBD2 (5 bases). Germline V lookup: CDR1 MNHNS, CDR2 SASEGT. The length of the CDR3 is 14 residues. Deletions cut 2 bases from V and 3 bases from J, with 11 bases between. The CDR3 spells CASSETGSYYEQYF. In DNA form, the CDR3 reads TGTGCCAGCAGTGAAACGGGGAGCTACTACGAGCAGTACTTC.

This clone was seen only once. The chain recombines TRBV7-2 with TRBJ2-7; 13 bases fit TRBD2. The V gene's germline CDR1 is SGHTA and CDR2 FQGNSA. J lost 2 bases, V lost 6 bases, and 1 base had no gene match. This CDR3 contains 14 residues. CDR3 sequence (DNA): TGTGCCAGCAGGACTAGCGGGGGGACCTACGAGCAGTACTTC. Its protein product is CASRTSGGTYEQYF.